This is a list of T cell receptor beta chains from one sample in a study of cytomegalovirus exposure and HLA in healthy donors. Sequenced by immunoSEQ multiplex PCR; TCRdb stores in-frame clones only, minus some. The sample lists 200,000 or so clones; under 70% were seen once. Sequencing was carried out using PBMCs. These receptors came from a man between 40 and 49 years old in good health and CMV-seropositive. The CDR3 runs from the conserved cysteine through the conserved F or W. D genes are given only for firm matches. For some rows the clone size is stated as once, few or many, or as a class when expanded; others skip it.

d_gene	j_gene	abundance	v_gene	CDR3nt	CDR3aa
NA	TRBJ2-7	NA	TRBV18	TGTGCCAGCTCACCAGACAGAACCTACGAGCAGTACTTC	CASSPDRTYEQYF
TRBD2	TRBJ2-1	few	TRBV4-1	TGCGCCAGCAGCTCTTTCCCTGGACTAGCGGTGTTTAATGAGCAGTTCTTC	CASSSFPGLAVFNEQFF
TRBD1	TRBJ1-2	NA	TRBV19	TGTGCCAGTAGTATCCACAGGGGACCCTTGGAGAACTATGGCTACACCTTC	CASSIHRGPLENYGYTF
NA	TRBJ1-1	NA	TRBV19	TGTGCCAGTAGGCGTGAAAACACTGAAGCTTTCTTT	CASRRENTEAFF
TRBD1	TRBJ1-5	NA	TRBV27	TGTGCCCAACGGACAGGGTCCAGCAATCAGCCCCAGCATTTT	CAQRTGSSNQPQHF
TRBD2	TRBJ2-1	NA	TRBV5-5	TGTGCCAGCAGCTTGAAAGCGGGGGGCCATGAGCAGTTCTTC	CASSLKAGGHEQFF
NA	TRBJ2-1	few	TRBV6-1	TGTGCCAGCAGCCGGCCGGGGGAGCAGTTCTTC	CASSRPGEQFF
TRBD1	TRBJ1-2	NA	TRBV6-6	TGTGCCAGCAGTTCGCGGTTCATGCAGGGGGCATACGGCTACACCTTC	CASSSRFMQGAYGYTF
NA	TRBJ1-1	NA	TRBV7-2	TGTGCCAGCAGCTTAACCGGGGGAGACACTGAAGCTTTCTTT	CASSLTGGDTEAFF
TRBD1	TRBJ2-7	NA	TRBV6-1	TGTGCCAGCCTCCGGGACAGGGGGCTGGAGCAGTACTTC	CASLRDRGLEQYF
NA	TRBJ2-7	NA	TRBV25-1	TGTGCCAGCAGTGAACGGGAAGGTTACGAGCAGTACTTC	CASSEREGYEQYF
NA	TRBJ2-2	few	TRBV14	TGTGCCAGCAGCCAGAGCACCGGGGAGCTGTTTTTT	CASSQSTGELFF
NA	TRBJ2-3	NA	TRBV9	TGTGCCAGCAGCGTAGCTCAGGGTGGGCCTAGCACAGATACGCAGTATTTT	CASSVAQGGPSTDTQYF
NA	TRBJ2-1	NA	TRBV6-1	TGTGCCATCCTGGAGTCAGTCACAAGGCGTGAGCAGTTCTTC	CAILESVTRREQFF
NA	TRBJ1-4	once	TRBV6-1	TGTGCCAGCGGGAGGGTTTGGGAAAAACTGTTTTTT	CASGRVWEKLFF
TRBD2	TRBJ2-7	few	TRBV6-6	TGTGCCAGCAGTTACTCGATGGAGGGTAGCGGGTACGAGCAGTACTTC	CASSYSMEGSGYEQYF
TRBD1	TRBJ1-1	few	TRBV2	TGTGCCAGCAGTAAGGAAGGGGGCGTTACTGAAGCTTTCTTT	CASSKEGGVTEAFF
NA	TRBJ2-3	NA	TRBV5-6	TGTGCCAGCAGCCCGGGGGAAGATACGCAGTATTTT	CASSPGEDTQYF
NA	TRBJ1-6	NA	TRBV6-1	TGTGCCATCGGTGTACTCTCACCCCTCCACTTT	CAIGVLSPLHF
TRBD2	TRBJ2-7	NA	TRBV5-5	TGTGCCAGCAGCTGGGGGACTAGCGGGGGGTCAGTCTACGAGCAGTACTTC	CASSWGTSGGSVYEQYF
NA	TRBJ1-2	NA	TRBV25-1	TGTGCCAGCAGTTCCGGGACACCCCCGGGGCATGGCTACACCTTC	CASSSGTPPGHGYTF
TRBD2	TRBJ2-7	NA	TRBV7-2	TGTGCCAGCAGCCAATACACTAGCGGGGGTTACGAGCAGTACTTC	CASSQYTSGGYEQYF
TRBD2	TRBJ2-1	NA	TRBV5-1	TGCGCCAGCAGCCCGGGACTAGCGGGGGGGTTCTCCTACAATGAGCAGTTCTTC	CASSPGLAGGFSYNEQFF
TRBD1	TRBJ2-5	NA	TRBV2	TGTGCCAGCAGTCAATACAGGGGAGAGACCCAGTACTTC	CASSQYRGETQYF
TRBD2	TRBJ2-5	NA	TRBV6-1	TGTGCCAGCAGTCCCCTCACTAGCGGGCAAGAGACCCAGTACTTC	CASSPLTSGQETQYF
NA	TRBJ1-1	NA	TRBV7-9	TGTTCCAGCAGCTGGGAGATCACTGAAGCTTTCTTT	CSSSWEITEAFF
NA	TRBJ1-2	NA	TRBV14	TGTGCCAGCAGCCTCACACAATATAACTATGGCTACACCTTC	CASSLTQYNYGYTF
TRBD2	TRBJ2-2	few	TRBV4-3	TGCGCCAGCAGCCAAGATCGGGCTAGCGGGAACACCGGGGAGCTGTTTTTT	CASSQDRASGNTGELFF
TRBD1	TRBJ2-3	NA	TRBV5-6	TGTGCCAGCAGCGCCCCACAGGGGGTCACAGATACGCAGTATTTT	CASSAPQGVTDTQYF
TRBD1	TRBJ2-7	NA	TRBV10-2	TGCGCCAGCAGCCTCGACAGGGGGAGGTACGAGCAGTACTTC	CASSLDRGRYEQYF
TRBD1	TRBJ2-5	NA	TRBV5-1	TGCGCCAGCAGTTCCCGTGGGACAGGGGGCTGGGAGACCCAGTACTTC	CASSSRGTGGWETQYF
TRBD1	TRBJ1-1	few	TRBV18	TGTGCCAGCTCATCGGGACAGCGGAAGACTGAAGCTTTCTTT	CASSSGQRKTEAFF
TRBD1	TRBJ2-7	NA	TRBV4-1	TGCGCCAGCAGCCAAGATTTTGGGACAGTCTACGAGCAGTACTTC	CASSQDFGTVYEQYF
TRBD1	TRBJ1-6	NA	TRBV19	TGTGCCAGTAGTGCCCCCGGGGGACAGGGAGTCTCACCCCTCCACTTT	CASSAPGGQGVSPLHF
NA	TRBJ1-6	NA	TRBV7-9	TGTGCCAGTCCTCCGGGTCATAGGTTTTCACCCCTCCACTTT	CASPPGHRFSPLHF
TRBD1	TRBJ1-1	NA	TRBV7-8	TGTGCCAGCAGCTTAATGACAGGGACGCTTAGCACTGAAGCTTTCTTT	CASSLMTGTLSTEAFF
TRBD1	TRBJ2-5	NA	TRBV12-5	TGTGCTAGTGGTCCGTGGACAGGGGGAGAGACCCAGTACTTC	CASGPWTGGETQYF
NA	TRBJ1-1	few	TRBV2	TGTGCCAGCGGGGGCCGTGAAGCTTTCTTT	CASGGREAFF
NA	TRBJ2-7	NA	TRBV2	TGTGCCAGCAGTGAAGCGGTCTTCAGGGTGCGAGGAAGCGAGCAGTACTTC	CASSEAVFRVRGSEQYF
NA	TRBJ1-1	few	TRBV4-1	TGCGCCAGCAGCCAAGCCTCTGGGGGGGCCGGGACTGAAGCTTTCTTT	CASSQASGGAGTEAFF
NA	TRBJ1-4	few	TRBV28	TGTGCCAGCATTCGGGCCCGGGGAAGTGAAAAACTGTTTTTT	CASIRARGSEKLFF
NA	TRBJ1-2	NA	TRBV7-9	TGTGCCAGCAGCTTAGCGACCGTTACAGGGTCTTACTATGGCTACACCTTC	CASSLATVTGSYYGYTF
NA	TRBJ2-5	few	TRBV11-2	TGTGCCAGCAGCTCAGGGGGGACAGAAGTAGAGACCCAGTACTTC	CASSSGGTEVETQYF
NA	TRBJ2-5	NA	TRBV27	TGTGCCAGCAGTTTACTCGGGGAAGCAGAGACCCAGTACTTC	CASSLLGEAETQYF
NA	TRBJ2-1	NA	TRBV18	TGTGCCAGCTCACCACCGACAAGAGGGACTGGTGAGCAGTTCTTC	CASSPPTRGTGEQFF
TRBD1	TRBJ2-3	few	TRBV6-5	TGTGCCAGCAGTACAGGGGGCGAGACAGATACGCAGTATTTT	CASSTGGETDTQYF
TRBD1	TRBJ2-5	NA	TRBV5-6	TGTGCCAGCAGCCTAGGGAAGGGGGCGTGGGAGACCCAGTACTTC	CASSLGKGAWETQYF
TRBD1	TRBJ1-1	NA	TRBV5-1	TGCGCCAGCAGCTTGGTGGGACAGGGTACGGGTGAAGCTTTCTTT	CASSLVGQGTGEAFF
NA	TRBJ2-1	NA	TRBV5-1	TGCGCCAGCAGCTTGTATGTCGACAGGCGTTCGAATGAGCAGTTCTTC	CASSLYVDRRSNEQFF
TRBD1	TRBJ1-1	NA	TRBV6-6	TGTGCCAGCAGTTACGACAGGGGTGAGATGAACACTGAAGCTTTCTTT	CASSYDRGEMNTEAFF
NA	TRBJ2-2	few	TRBV6-1	TGTGCCAGCGGGACACTCACCGGGGAGCTGTTTTTT	CASGTLTGELFF
TRBD1	TRBJ1-3	NA	TRBV19	TGTGCCAGTAACCGAGACAGGGGAACTGGAAACACCATATATTTT	CASNRDRGTGNTIYF
NA	TRBJ1-2	NA	TRBV11-1	TGTGCCAGCAGCTTTCGGGATTATGGCTACACCTTC	CASSFRDYGYTF
NA	TRBJ1-2	NA	TRBV7-2	TGTGCCAGCAGCCCCCCGGGGCAGGGGAATGGCTACACCTTC	CASSPPGQGNGYTF
TRBD1	TRBJ1-1	NA	TRBV5-1	TGCGCCAGCAGCTTGGCGGACAGGGTTTCCACTGAAGCTTTCTTT	CASSLADRVSTEAFF
NA	TRBJ2-2	few	TRBV9	TGTGCCAGCAGCGTTCAGGGGACGGACACCGGGGAGCTGTTTTTT	CASSVQGTDTGELFF
NA	TRBJ2-3	NA	TRBV4-1	TGCGCCAGCAAGAGGGGGGGGAGCACAGATACGCAGTATTTT	CASKRGGSTDTQYF